The present entry profiles one T cell receptor (beta chain) with its context. Its binding antigen is unknown. No much larger clone exists at a distance of one base, and base qualities are not known. The time point label here, explained by the study, means: baseline before first vaccination. Vaccinee samples came from UK trials COV001 and COV002, including a single-blind randomized controlled phase 2/3 trial of AZD1222 (ChAdOx1 nCoV-19) in healthy adults. Trial participant PBMC samples were collected at day 0 and day 28 after the second dose for TCRbeta chain sequencing. The data were taken from a study of T cell responses to AZD1222 COVID-19 vaccine (dated by TCRdb to the early 2020s). Regarding the complete study: AZD1222 recipients given second doses at about 4 weeks or at about 12 weeks were pooled, since spike-specific TCR depth and breadth were not found to differ between the two schedules. TCR sequencing was performed for roughly 250 trial participants, of whom roughly 200 were given two doses of AZD1222 and roughly 25 were given two doses of MenACWY control vaccine. Trial participants were enrolled by age into 18-55, 56-69 and 70-plus year subgroups, with approximately 150, 28 and 58 TCR-sequenced participants respectively. What the authors observed across the whole study: In the small 56-69-year group, the increase in depth fell short of significance, most likely because of low power. The vaccine-associated CD4 TCRs covered the entire spike protein, and the dominant responses fell in regions 160-218 and 743-854. Participants were mostly white British and included more females than males, and it was suggested by the authors that clonal diversity may have been underestimated. Epitopes outside the regions mutated in the B.1.351 and B.1.1.7 variants were reportedly recognized by nearly half of the unique spike-specific TCRs. Conclusions about previously exposed vaccinees are limited, since just six AZD1222 recipients were seropositive for SARS-CoV-2 at baseline. Because no day 14 peak-response samples were available, repertoires were characterized only after the peak T cell response. Spike-specific TCR breadth and depth rose significantly after two AZD1222 doses compared with day 0 and with MenACWY recipients.

The CDR3 runs 19 amino acids, cysteine and phenylalanine included. Only the CDR3 DNA is retained, 57 bases long and in frame from the first base. The germline V gene specifies SGHRS as CDR1 and YFSETQ as CDR2. Ends trimmed: V by 9 bases, J by 5 bases; bases unmatched to a gene: 23. The CDR3 regions of human TCRbeta chains were analyzed by immunosequencing. The original methods were these. TCRs in the repertoires were matched against a reference library of SARS-CoV-2-specific TCRs that had been generated with the MIRA antigen-specificity platform. Breadth was defined as the fraction of unique TCRs that were SARS-CoV-2-associated. Depth was defined as the fraction of total T cells that were SARS-CoV-2-associated. Using the MIRA data, each spike-specific TCR was mapped to the spike region that the TCR reacts to and placed in a CD4 or CD8 class. Log10-transformed breadth and depth values were compared by one-way ANOVA with Sidak's multiple comparisons tests. TCRdb obtained this table from immuneACCESS and retained in-frame rearrangements with V and J assigned. These tables miss some clones; where compared with another copy, unresolved V genes account for less than half of the shortfall, and the remainder is unexplained. That table gives V, J and clone size, and the DNA gave D and trimming. The sample records around 100,000 clones, roughly 89% of which are singletons. The biggest ten clones account for 35% to 50% of the sample.

This chain is built from TRBV5-1 and TRBJ2-1; 10 nucleotides in the junction match TRBD2. Sequencing used peripheral blood, obtained on day 0 of AZD1222 vaccination. The receptor was derived from an adult in good health. The DNA sequence follows: TGCGCCATCGAGACTAGGTGGGCTAGCGGGAGAGAGATAGACAATGAGCAGTTCTTC. Its protein reads: CAIETRWASGREIDNEQFF.